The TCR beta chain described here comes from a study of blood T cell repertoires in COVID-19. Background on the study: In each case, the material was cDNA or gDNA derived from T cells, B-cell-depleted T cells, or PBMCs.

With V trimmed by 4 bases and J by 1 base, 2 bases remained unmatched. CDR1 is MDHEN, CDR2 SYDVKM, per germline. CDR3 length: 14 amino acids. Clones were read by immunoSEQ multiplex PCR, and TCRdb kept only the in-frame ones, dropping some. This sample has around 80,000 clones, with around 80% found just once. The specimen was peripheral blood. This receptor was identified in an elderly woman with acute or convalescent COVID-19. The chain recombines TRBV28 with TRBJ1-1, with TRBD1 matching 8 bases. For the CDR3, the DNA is TGTGCCAGCAGTTCCGGACAGGGGAACACTGAAGCTTTCTTT. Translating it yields CASSSGQGNTEAFF.